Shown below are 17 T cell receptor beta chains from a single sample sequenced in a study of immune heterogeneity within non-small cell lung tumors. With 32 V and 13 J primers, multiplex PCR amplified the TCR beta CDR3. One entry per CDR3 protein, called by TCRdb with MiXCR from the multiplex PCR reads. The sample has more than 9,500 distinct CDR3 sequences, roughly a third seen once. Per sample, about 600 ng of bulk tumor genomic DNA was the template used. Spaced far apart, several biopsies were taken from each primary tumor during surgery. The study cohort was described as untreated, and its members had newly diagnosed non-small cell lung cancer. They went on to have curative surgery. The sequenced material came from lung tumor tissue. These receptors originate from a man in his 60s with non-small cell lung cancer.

The CDR3 DNA is TGCAGTGCTAGGTTCGGGGGGACTAGCGGAATCTACGAGCAGTACTTC. It is translated as CSARFGGTSGIYEQYF. The gene calls are TRBV20-1 and TRBJ2-7; 11 bases are a match to TRBD2. The CDR3 covers 16 residues. Germline V lookup: CDR1 DFQATT, CDR2 SNEGSKA (reference sequence). The V segment lost 3 bases and the J segment 3 bases; nucleotides outside the gene matches: 10.

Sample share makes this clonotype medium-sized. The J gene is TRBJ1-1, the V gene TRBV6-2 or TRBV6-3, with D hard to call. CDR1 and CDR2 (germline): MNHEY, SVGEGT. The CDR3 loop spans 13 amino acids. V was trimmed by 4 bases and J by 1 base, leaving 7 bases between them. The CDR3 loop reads CASSLVPNTEAFF. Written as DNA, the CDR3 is TGTGCCAGCAGTTTAGTCCCGAACACTGAAGCTTTCTTT.

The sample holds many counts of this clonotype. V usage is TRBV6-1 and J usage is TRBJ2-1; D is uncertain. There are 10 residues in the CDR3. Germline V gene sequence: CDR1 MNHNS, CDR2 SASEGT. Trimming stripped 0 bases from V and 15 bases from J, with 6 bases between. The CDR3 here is CASSEARPFF. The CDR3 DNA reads TGTGCCAGCAGTGAAGCGCGGCCGTTCTTC.

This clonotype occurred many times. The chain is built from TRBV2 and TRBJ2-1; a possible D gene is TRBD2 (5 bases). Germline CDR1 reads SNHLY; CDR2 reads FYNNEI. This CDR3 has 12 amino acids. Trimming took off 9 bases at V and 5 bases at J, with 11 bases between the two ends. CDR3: CASSRVDNEQFF. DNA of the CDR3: TGTGCCAGTTCGAGGGTCGACAATGAGCAGTTCTTC.

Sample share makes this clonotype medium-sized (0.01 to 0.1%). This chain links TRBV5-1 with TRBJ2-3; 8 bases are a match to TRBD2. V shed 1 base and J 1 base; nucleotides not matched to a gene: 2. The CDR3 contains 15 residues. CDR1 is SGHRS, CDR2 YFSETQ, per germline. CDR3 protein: CASSLSGSGTDTQYF. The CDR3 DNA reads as TGCGCCAGCAGCTTGAGCGGGAGTGGCACAGATACGCAGTATTTT.

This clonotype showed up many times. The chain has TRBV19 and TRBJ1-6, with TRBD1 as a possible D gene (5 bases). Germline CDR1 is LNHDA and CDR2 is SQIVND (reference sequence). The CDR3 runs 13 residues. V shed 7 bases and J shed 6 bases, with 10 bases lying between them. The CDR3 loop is CASNLQVNSPLHF. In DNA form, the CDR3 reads TGTGCCAGTAATCTACAGGTTAATTCACCCCTCCACTTT.

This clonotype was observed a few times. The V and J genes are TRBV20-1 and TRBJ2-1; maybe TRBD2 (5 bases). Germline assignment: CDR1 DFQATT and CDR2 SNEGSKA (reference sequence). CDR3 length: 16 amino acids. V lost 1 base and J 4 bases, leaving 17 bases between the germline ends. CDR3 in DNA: TGCAGTGCTAGAGGTACCGAGGGAGAGAAGTACAATGAGCAGTTCTTC. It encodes CSARGTEGEKYNEQFF.

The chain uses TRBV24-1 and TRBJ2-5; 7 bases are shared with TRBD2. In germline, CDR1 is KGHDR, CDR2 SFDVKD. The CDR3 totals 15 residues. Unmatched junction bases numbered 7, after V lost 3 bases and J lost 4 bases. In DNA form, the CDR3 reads TGTGCCACCAGTGATCCAGGACTAGTCGGAGAGACCCAGTACTTC. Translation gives CATSDPGLVGETQYF.

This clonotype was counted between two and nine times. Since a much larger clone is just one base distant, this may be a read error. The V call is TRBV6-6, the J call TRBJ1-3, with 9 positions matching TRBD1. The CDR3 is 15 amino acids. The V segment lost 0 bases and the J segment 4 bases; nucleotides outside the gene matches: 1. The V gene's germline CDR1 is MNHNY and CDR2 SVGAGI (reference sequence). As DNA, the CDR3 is TGTGCCAGCAGTTACTCCGGACAGGGGGGAAACACCATATATTTT. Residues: CASSYSGQGGNTIYF.

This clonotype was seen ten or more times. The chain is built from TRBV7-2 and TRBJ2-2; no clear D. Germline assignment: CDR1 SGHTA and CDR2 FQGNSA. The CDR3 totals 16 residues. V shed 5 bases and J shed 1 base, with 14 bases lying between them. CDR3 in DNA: TGTGCCAGCAGCCTATTTAACGGCGGGAACACCGGGGAGCTGTTTTTT. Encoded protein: CASSLFNGGNTGELFF.

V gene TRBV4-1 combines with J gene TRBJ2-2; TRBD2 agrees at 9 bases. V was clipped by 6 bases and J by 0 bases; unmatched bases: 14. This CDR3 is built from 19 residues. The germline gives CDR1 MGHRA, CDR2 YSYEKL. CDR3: CASSIVAVAGATNTGELFF. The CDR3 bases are TGCGCCAGCAGTATAGTGGCGGTAGCGGGAGCTACGAACACCGGGGAGCTGTTTTTT.

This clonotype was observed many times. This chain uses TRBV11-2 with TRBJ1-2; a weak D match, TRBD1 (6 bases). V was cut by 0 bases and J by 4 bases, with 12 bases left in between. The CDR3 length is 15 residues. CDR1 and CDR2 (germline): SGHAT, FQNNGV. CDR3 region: CASSLDVAGVYGYTF. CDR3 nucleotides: TGTGCCAGCAGCTTAGATGTCGCAGGGGTCTATGGCTACACCTTC.

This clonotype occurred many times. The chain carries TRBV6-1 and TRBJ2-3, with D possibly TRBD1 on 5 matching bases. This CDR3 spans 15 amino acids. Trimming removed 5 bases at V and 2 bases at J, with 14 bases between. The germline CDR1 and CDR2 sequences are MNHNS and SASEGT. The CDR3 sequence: CASSYPTVNTDTQYF. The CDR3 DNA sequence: TGTGCCAGCAGTTACCCGACAGTAAACACAGATACGCAGTATTTT.

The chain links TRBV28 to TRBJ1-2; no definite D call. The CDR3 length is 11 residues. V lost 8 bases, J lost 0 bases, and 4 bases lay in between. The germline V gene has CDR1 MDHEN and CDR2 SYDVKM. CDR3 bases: TGTGCCAGCGGGACTAACTATGGCTACACCTTC. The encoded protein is CASGTNYGYTF.

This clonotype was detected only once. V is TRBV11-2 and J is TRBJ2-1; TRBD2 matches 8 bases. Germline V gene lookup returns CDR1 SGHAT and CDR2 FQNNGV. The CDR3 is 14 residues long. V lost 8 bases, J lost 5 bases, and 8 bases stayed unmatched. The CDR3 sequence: CASATRSGNNEQFF. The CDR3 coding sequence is TGTGCCAGCGCCACACGTAGCGGGAACAATGAGCAGTTCTTC.

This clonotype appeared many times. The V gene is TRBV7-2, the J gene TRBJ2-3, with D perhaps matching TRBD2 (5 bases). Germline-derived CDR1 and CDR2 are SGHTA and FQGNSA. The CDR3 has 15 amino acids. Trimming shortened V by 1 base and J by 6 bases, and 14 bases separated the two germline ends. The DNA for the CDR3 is TGTGCCAGCAGCTTAGACGGGGTGGTAGGCGATACGCAGTATTTT. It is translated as CASSLDGVVGDTQYF.

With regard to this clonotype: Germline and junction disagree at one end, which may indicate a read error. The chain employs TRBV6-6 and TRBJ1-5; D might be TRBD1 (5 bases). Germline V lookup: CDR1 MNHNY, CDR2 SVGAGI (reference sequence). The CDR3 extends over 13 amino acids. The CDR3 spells CAISYSGTQLQHF. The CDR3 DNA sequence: TGTGCCATCAGTTACTCGGGGACGCAGCTCCAGCATTTT.